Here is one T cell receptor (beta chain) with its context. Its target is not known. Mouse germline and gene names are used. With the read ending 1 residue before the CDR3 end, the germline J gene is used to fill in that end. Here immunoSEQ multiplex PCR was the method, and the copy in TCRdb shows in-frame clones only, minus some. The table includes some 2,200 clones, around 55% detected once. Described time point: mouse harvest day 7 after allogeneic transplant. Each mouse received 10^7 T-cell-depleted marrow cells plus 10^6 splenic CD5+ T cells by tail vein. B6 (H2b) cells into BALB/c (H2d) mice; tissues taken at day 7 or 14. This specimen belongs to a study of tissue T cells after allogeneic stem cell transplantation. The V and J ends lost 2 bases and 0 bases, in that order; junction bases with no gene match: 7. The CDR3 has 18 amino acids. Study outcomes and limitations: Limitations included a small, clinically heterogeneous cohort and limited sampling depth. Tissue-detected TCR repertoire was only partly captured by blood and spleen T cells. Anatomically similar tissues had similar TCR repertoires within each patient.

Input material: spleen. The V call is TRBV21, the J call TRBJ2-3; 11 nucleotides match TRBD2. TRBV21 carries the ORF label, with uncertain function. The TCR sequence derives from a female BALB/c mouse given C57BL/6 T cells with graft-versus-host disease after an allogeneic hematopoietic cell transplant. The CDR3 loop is CASSQPGLGDVSAETLYF. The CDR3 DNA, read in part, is TGTGCTAGCAGTCAACCGGGACTGGGGGACGTTAGTGCAGAAACGCTGTAT.